The entry that follows covers one T cell receptor (beta chain) sequence. The antigen remains unidentified. CDR1 and CDR2 (germline): SGHTA, FQGNSA. The CDR3 has 15 amino acids. V trimming: 4 bases; J trimming: 9 bases; junction bases outside the gene matches: 11. What was sequenced were expressed TCRB transcripts, since all of the isolated RNA had been reverse transcribed. TCRdb's copy holds only in-frame clones and misses some; the assay was immunoSEQ multiplex PCR. The profile shows some 350,000 clones, over 9% of them singletons. Purity of each sorted population was above 98%. The data originate from a study of beta chain features in type 1 diabetes. Study-level results: PCR might pick shorter templates more often, in the same way for patients and controls. In all four CD4+ subsets, TCRB CDR3 length was significantly, moderately reduced in type 1 diabetes.

Material for sequencing was central memory CD4+ T cells from blood. This chain joins TRBV7-2 and TRBJ1-2; 10 nucleotides match TRBD1. This receptor was taken from a man aged 25-40 years with type 1 diabetes. The CDR3 region has the DNA TGTGCCAGCAGCTCACCGACAGGGGGCTCATATCGCTACACCTTC. Protein product: CASSSPTGGSYRYTF.